This TCR beta chain was captured in a study of T cells after somatic rescue of genetic block. Produced via immunoSEQ multiplex PCR; TCRdb's table is partial and in-frame only. This sample carries around 67,000 clones, about nine tenths of them seen once, and the ten largest clones take roughly 2.8%. V was pared by 0 bases and J by 4 bases, with 13 bases between. The CDR3 loop spans 16 amino acids. Germline values: CDR1 LGHNA, CDR2 YNFKEQ. V gene TRBV4-2 combines with J gene TRBJ1-5, with D hard to call. The material sequenced was peripheral blood mononuclear cells (PBMCs). This TCR was recovered from a man aged 25 to 40. The CDR3 bases are TGTGCCAGCAGCCAAGATCGGGCCAATCCTAATCAGCCCCAGCATTTT. Protein sequence: CASSQDRANPNQPQHF.